A single sample is the source of the 19 T cell receptor beta chains below, sequenced in a study of lung T cells in sarcoidosis with Löfgren's syndrome. TCRdb re-analysed the reads in MiXCR, keeping a single row per CDR3 protein. This sample has around 60,000 distinct CDR3 sequences, with roughly 20% found just once. Material for sequencing was CD4+ T cells from PBMCs. These receptors all come from a human donor with sarcoidosis (Löfgren's syndrome or another form), or a control subject (not recorded which).

This clonotype was picked up a small number of times. The chain joins TRBV29-1 to TRBJ2-3, with 16 bases aligning to TRBD2. V lost 6 bases and J lost 2; bases outside the gene matches: 5. This CDR3 region has 16 residues. CDR1 is SQVTM and CDR2 is ANQGSEA in the germline V gene. CDR3 nucleotide sequence: TGCAGCGTCCCCGGGACTAGCGGGAGGGCCACAGATACGCAGTATTTT. It specifies CSVPGTSGRATDTQYF.

This clonotype was recorded a few times. The rearrangement uses TRBV12-3 or TRBV12-4 and TRBJ1-4; no firm D call. This CDR3 comprises 14 residues. V was shortened by 6 bases and J by 8 bases, with 16 bases between the two germline ends. In nucleotides, the CDR3 is TGTGCCAGCAGGCGGGCCCTGGACGGCGAAAAACTGTTTTTT. It encodes CASRRALDGEKLFF.

This clonotype appeared once. V gene TRBV2 combines with J gene TRBJ2-1; D may match TRBD1 or TRBD2 (5 bases each). Germline CDR1 is SNHLY and CDR2 is FYNNEI. The CDR3 has 14 amino acids. The ends were cut back, 2 bases at V and 10 bases at J, with 15 bases in the middle. This CDR3 reads CASSETRRGKEQFF. DNA of the CDR3: TGTGCCAGCAGTGAAACCCGACGGGGCAAAGAGCAGTTCTTC. Together with reference TRBV2 and TRBJ2-1, the CDR3 gives the full variable domain: EPEVTQTPSHQVTQMGQEVILRCVPISNHLYFYWYRQILGQKVEFLVSFYNNEISEKSEIFDDQFSVERPDGSNFTLKIRSTKLEDSAMYFCASSETRRGKEQFFGPGTRLTVL.

Concerning this clonotype: This may arise from a read error, as a much more abundant clone is one base away. The J gene is TRBJ2-7, the V gene TRBV11-1, with D perhaps TRBD2 (6 bases). Germline loops: CDR1 SGHAT, CDR2 FQDESV (reference sequence). Trimming left V 6 bases short and J 2 bases short, with 14 bases between. This CDR3 comprises 14 residues. CDR3 nucleotides: TGTGCCAGCAGACGTGACCGGGGGACCTACGAGCAGTACTTC. It translates to CASRRDRGTYEQYF.

This clonotype was seen only a few times. V usage is TRBV5-4 and J usage is TRBJ2-1, with D tentatively TRBD1 or TRBD2 (6 bases each). Germline CDR1 SGHNT, CDR2 YYREEE (reference sequence). The CDR3 has 17 residues. V shed 0 bases and J shed 9 bases, with 22 bases lying between them. The CDR3 loop reads CASSLAQFRGPGGEQFF. As DNA, the CDR3 is TGTGCCAGCAGCTTGGCCCAGTTTCGGGGGCCGGGTGGTGAGCAGTTCTTC.

As concerns this clonotype: This may stem from a read error, because a much larger clone lies one nucleotide away. The chain uses TRBV7-9 and TRBJ1-2, with 10 bases matching TRBD1. Germline V gene data show CDR1 as SEHNR and CDR2 as FQNEAQ (reference sequence). This CDR3 is 15 amino acids long. CDR3 sequence: CTSSSGTGAWDGYTF. The DNA for the CDR3 is TGTACCAGCAGTTCCGGGACAGGGGCGTGGGATGGCTACACCTTC.

For this clonotype: Without the conserved terminal phenylalanine or tryptophan, this CDR3 likely stems from a read error. V usage is TRBV4-1 and J usage is TRBJ1-5; D remains ambiguous. The CDR3 loop spans 13 amino acids. Deletions cut 3 bases from V and 7 bases from J, with 10 bases between. Germline CDR1 is MGHRA and CDR2 is YSYEKL. The CDR3 region is CASSQALRQPQHS. Written as DNA, the CDR3 is TGCGCCAGCAGCCAGGCTTTGAGGCAGCCCCAGCATTCT.

About this clonotype itself: This sequence may be a read error, since a much larger clone differs from it by one base. The chain recombines TRBV10-2 with TRBJ2-3; D remains ambiguous. The germline V gene encodes CDR1 WSHSY and CDR2 SAAADI. The CDR3 has 14 residues. The CDR3 coding sequence is TGCGCCAGCAGTGAGCGATATTACACAGATACGCACTATTTT. Its protein is CASSERYYTDTHYF.

This clonotype was seen repeatedly, ten times or more. This chain joins TRBV20-1 and TRBJ2-1; D could derive from TRBD1 or TRBD2 (5 bases each). V dropped 4 bases and J dropped 6 bases, with 10 bases sitting between them. The V gene's germline CDR1 is DFQATT and CDR2 SNEGSKA (reference sequence). The CDR3 consists of 12 residues. The chain's CDR3 is CSATGPGNEQFF. CDR3 DNA sequence: TGCAGTGCTACGGGACCCGGCAATGAGCAGTTCTTC.

To note about this clonotype: The conserved closing phenylalanine or tryptophan is absent in this CDR3, likely reflecting a read error. The chain carries TRBV13 and TRBJ2-3, with 8 bases fitting TRBD2. V shed 5 bases and J 7 bases; nucleotides not matched to a gene: 11. The germline gives CDR1 PRHDT, CDR2 FYEKMQ (reference sequence). This CDR3 has 15 amino acids. The CDR3 DNA follows: TGTGCCAGCAGCAGTCTCGGGGGGGTAAAAAATACGCAGTATGTT. Residues: CASSSLGGVKNTQYV.

The rearrangement uses TRBV10-1 and TRBJ1-3; D unclear. V lost 3 bases and J lost 3, with 6 bases in between. This CDR3 contains 13 residues. Germline CDR1 is WNHNN and CDR2 is SYGVQD (reference sequence). This chain's CDR3 is CASSEGNGNTIYF. CDR3 sequence (DNA): TGCGCCAGCAGTGAAGGGAATGGAAACACCATATATTTT.

In the case of this clonotype: A clone one base away is much larger, so this may be a read error. J is TRBJ2-3 and V is TRBV7-2; 10 bases align to TRBD2. The CDR3 contains 16 residues. The germline V gene encodes CDR1 SGHTA and CDR2 FQGNSA. CDR3: CASSLGSGRVADTQCF. DNA of the CDR3: TGTGCCAGCAGCTTAGGAAGCGGGAGGGTTGCAGATACGCAGTGTTTT.

This clonotype was seen repeatedly, ten times or more. This rearrangement joins TRBV12-3 or TRBV12-4 to TRBJ2-5; D may be TRBD2 (6 bases). CDR3 length: 14 residues. V lost 6 bases, J lost 4 bases, and 15 bases lay in between. CDR3 sequence reads: CASSWVRAGETQYF. The CDR3 DNA reads as TGTGCCAGCAGCTGGGTCCGAGCGGGAGAGACCCAGTACTTC.

This clonotype was recorded at least ten times. The chain employs TRBV7-9 and TRBJ1-3; D unclear. The CDR3 spans 13 residues. The ends were cut back, 8 bases at V and 0 bases at J, with 8 bases in the middle. Germline assignment: CDR1 SEHNR and CDR2 FQNEAQ (reference sequence). The CDR3 loop is CASAAASGNTIYF. CDR3 DNA sequence: TGTGCCAGCGCCGCAGCCTCTGGAAACACCATATATTTT.

As regards this clonotype: A much larger clone lies a single base off, so this may be a read error. The chain is built from TRBV7-9 and TRBJ2-5; D is perhaps TRBD2 (7 bases). The CDR3 has 14 residues. Trimming left V 5 bases short and J 5 bases short, with 15 bases between. Germline assignment: CDR1 SEHNR and CDR2 FQNEAQ (reference sequence). CDR3 region: CASSSAGARETQYF. Written as DNA, the CDR3 is TGTGCCAGCAGCAGTGCGGGGGCTCGGGAGACCCAGTACTTC.

There are many counts of this clonotype. This rearrangement joins TRBV5-1 to TRBJ2-3, with 8 bases fitting TRBD2. CDR3 size: 16 residues. V gave up 4 bases and J gave up 0 bases; unmatched junction bases: 7. Germline V CDR1 and CDR2: SGHRS, YFSETQ. The CDR3 DNA reads as TGCGCCAGCAGCCGCCAACTAGCGGCTAGCACAGATACGCAGTATTTT. It codes for CASSRQLAASTDTQYF.

This sequence joins TRBV19 and TRBJ2-6; 8 positions match TRBD1. Germline CDR1 and CDR2: LNHDA and SQIVND (reference sequence). The CDR3 runs 18 residues. The trim removed 7 bases at V and 7 bases at J, leaving 18 bases unmatched. CDR3 nucleotides: TGTGCCAGTACCGGGGACAGGAGGGACCCACCGCGCGCCAACGTCCTGACTTTC. The encoded protein is CASTGDRRDPPRANVLTF.

Note on this clonotype: A read error may be the cause here, since a much bigger clone is one base away. The chain is built from TRBV27 and TRBJ1-6; D call uncertain. V dropped 3 bases and J dropped 1 base, with 7 bases sitting between them. The CDR3 has 15 amino acids. Germline loops: CDR1 MNHEY, CDR2 SMNVEV (reference sequence). CDR3 in amino acids: CASSFGRSYNSPLHF. CDR3 sequence (DNA): TGTGCCAGCAGTTTTGGTCGGTCCTATAATTCACCCCTCCACTTT.

The V and J genes are TRBV24-1 and TRBJ2-5; maybe TRBD1 (5 bases). The CDR3 is 16 amino acids. Germline CDR1 KGHDR, CDR2 SFDVKD. V was clipped by 2 bases and J by 1 base, with 13 bases between them. CDR3 region: CATSDSSGNSQETQYF. Here the CDR3 DNA reads TGTGCCACCAGTGATTCTTCAGGGAATAGCCAAGAGACCCAGTACTTC.